This T cell receptor beta chain was profiled in a study of blood T cells in healthy people across ages. A sample-barcoded 5' primer and a J-beta primer mix were used in a second PCR of roughly 6 to 11 cycles. In TCRdb, the 5' RACE reads were re-called with MiXCR into one record per CDR3 protein. The sample consists of some 1,000,000 distinct CDR3 sequences, about 23% of them appearing once. V shed 7 bases and J shed 1 base, with 16 bases lying between them. Germline CDR1 reads SQVTM; CDR2 reads ANQGSEA. This CDR3 has 14 amino acids. The same sample was also used in a study of T cells of mothers and their children. As that study records: The data showed no persistent microchimeric T cell clones.

The chain couples TRBV29-1 to TRBJ1-1; D is unresolved. Sequencing used blood. This clonotype was obtained from a girl aged 2-15 years in good health. The CDR3 sequence: CSAMPLMENTEAFF. The CDR3 DNA reads as TGCAGCGCTATGCCCCTGATGGAGAACACTGAAGCTTTCTTT.